Listed here are 24 T cell receptor beta chains from one sample, sequenced in a study of Ad26.COV2.S vaccination and SARS-CoV-2 variants. Treatment indicated: around 19 received Ad26.COV2.S at low or high dose, single or two shots; roughly five received placebo; per-sample allocation not given. Sampling occurred on day 63 after the first vaccine or placebo injection. Method: immunoSEQ multiplex PCR; TCRdb's copy keeps in-frame clones and lacks some. The table shows about 390,000 clones, with 92% occurring only once. The source material was peripheral blood, sampled in a trial of Ad26.COV2.S vaccine versus placebo. Receptor source: a person between 18 and 59 years old who received the Ad26.COV2.S COVID-19 vaccine or a placebo.

The rearrangement links TRBV19 to TRBJ2-5; 8 bases align to TRBD2. The germline gives CDR1 LNHDA, CDR2 SQIVND (reference sequence). The length of the CDR3 is 16 residues. V lost 10 bases and J lost 3; bases outside the gene matches: 16. In nucleotides, the CDR3 is TGTGCCACTTCAAGTGTGCGGGGGGCGACAAAAGAGACCCAGTACTTC. It is translated as CATSSVRGATKETQYF.

This chain connects TRBV9 to TRBJ1-4; TRBD1 aligns across 7 bases. The CDR3 spans 15 residues. CDR1 and CDR2 from the germline V gene are SGDLS and YYNGEE. After removal of 4 bases from V and 4 bases from J, the junction contained 7 bases not matched to a gene. The CDR3 sequence: CASSPGDRINEKLFF. CDR3 nucleotide sequence: TGTGCCAGCAGCCCAGGGGACAGAATTAATGAAAAACTGTTTTTT.

The chain recombines TRBV7-2 with TRBJ1-1; D possibly corresponds to TRBD1 (6 bases). Trimming took off 1 base at V and 5 bases at J, with 14 bases between the two ends. CDR1 is SGHTA and CDR2 is FQGNSA in the germline V gene. The CDR3 runs to 15 residues. CDR3 DNA: TGTGCCAGCAGCTTAGTCTCTGGGGGCTATACTGAAGCTTTCTTT. This sequence encodes CASSLVSGGYTEAFF.

The chain uses TRBV9 and TRBJ1-3, with a possible D match to TRBD1 (6 bases). V dropped 0 bases and J dropped 11 bases, with 27 bases sitting between them. Germline V gives CDR1 SGDLS, CDR2 YYNGEE. This CDR3 has 18 amino acids. As DNA, the CDR3 is TGTGCCAGCAGCGTAGCTACTGGGGGGCAGTTAGCCTTTGTGGCCATATATTTT. This gives the protein CASSVATGGQLAFVAIYF.

The V call is TRBV5-4, the J call TRBJ2-3; D is tentatively TRBD1 or TRBD2 (5 bases each). The ends were cut back, 4 bases at V and 0 bases at J, with 9 bases in the middle. The CDR3 length is 14 residues. The germline V gene has CDR1 SGHNT and CDR2 YYREEE (reference sequence). CDR3 nucleotides: TGTGCCAGCAGCACCGGGGCGAGCACAGATACGCAGTATTTT. Its protein is CASSTGASTDTQYF.

The chain recombines TRBV9 with TRBJ2-3; D is possibly TRBD1 or TRBD2 (5 bases each). This CDR3 is 16 amino acids long. V was pared by 2 bases and J by 1 base, with 14 bases between. CDR1 is SGDLS and CDR2 is YYNGEE in the germline V gene. The chain's CDR3 is CASSVGGTTGTDTQYF. CDR3 DNA sequence: TGTGCCAGCAGCGTGGGTGGGACGACCGGCACAGATACGCAGTATTTT.

The chain recombines TRBV7-2 with TRBJ2-7; D call uncertain. CDR3 length equals 12 residues. In germline, CDR1 is SGHTA, CDR2 FQGNSA. V was clipped by 5 bases and J by 3 bases, with 8 bases between them. This chain's CDR3 is CASSQNHYEQYF. For the CDR3, the DNA is TGTGCCAGCAGCCAAAATCACTACGAGCAGTACTTC.

The chain uses TRBV19 and TRBJ2-5; 9 bases map to TRBD1. J was trimmed by 0 bases and V by 4 bases; bases with no gene match: 9. CDR3 length equals 17 residues. Germline V lookup: CDR1 LNHDA, CDR2 SQIVND (reference sequence). CDR3 region: CASSNPTGTGYQETQYF. For the CDR3, the DNA is TGTGCCAGTAGTAACCCAACCGGGACAGGGTACCAAGAGACCCAGTACTTC.

Written as DNA, the CDR3 is TGTGCCAGCAGCCCCGGACTAGCGTTCGAGCAGTACTTC. Protein: CASSPGLAFEQYF. The chain combines TRBV3-1 (or the pseudogene TRBV3-2) with TRBJ2-7; 9 bases line up with TRBD2. Losses at the gene ends were 4 bases for V and 6 bases for J; bases not matched to a gene: 4. CDR1 and CDR2 from the germline V gene are LGHDT and YNNKEL (reference sequence). The CDR3 sequence is 13 residues long.

Written as DNA, the CDR3 is TGTGCCAGCAGCCAATCCCAGGGTTTCGGTCAGCCCCAGCATTTT. This sequence encodes CASSQSQGFGQPQHF. The V and J genes are TRBV3-1 (or the pseudogene TRBV3-2) and TRBJ1-5, with a tentative D call TRBD1 (5 bases). V shed 2 bases and J shed 6 bases, with 14 bases lying between them. Germline-derived CDR1 and CDR2 are LGHDT and YNNKEL (reference sequence). The CDR3 is 15 amino acids.

V is TRBV19 and J is TRBJ1-3; D gene uncertain. There are 14 residues in the CDR3. V lost 5 bases to trimming and J lost 0 bases, with 8 bases between them. Germline CDR1 and CDR2: LNHDA and SQIVND (reference sequence). The CDR3: CASSPGISGNTIYF. CDR3 nucleotide sequence: TGTGCCAGTAGTCCTGGAATCTCTGGAAACACCATATATTTT.

The chain employs TRBV2 and TRBJ2-1; TRBD1 or TRBD2 may be the D gene (8 bases each). Germline CDR1 and CDR2: SNHLY and FYNNEI. The CDR3 consists of 17 residues. V was cut by 6 bases and J by 8 bases, with 26 bases left in between. In DNA form, the CDR3 reads TGTGCCAGCAGGGAGGACAGGGCGGGGGGTCTTTTGGATGAGCAGTTCTTC. This gives the protein CASREDRAGGLLDEQFF.

V gene TRBV6-2 or TRBV6-3 combines with J gene TRBJ1-4; tentatively, D is TRBD1 (5 bases). The CDR3 contains 13 residues. The V end lost 2 bases, the J end lost 15 bases, and 16 bases lay between the germline ends. Germline CDR1 reads MNHEY; CDR2 reads SVGEGT. CDR3 bases: TGTGCCAGCAGTTACCCCGGGACCTCCGTGGTGTTTTTT. Amino acids: CASSYPGTSVVFF.

The V and J genes are TRBV7-9 and TRBJ2-3, with D perhaps given as TRBD1 or TRBD2 (5 bases each). The V end was cut by 5 bases, the J end by 0 bases, with 15 bases between. Germline V CDR1 and CDR2: SEHNR, FQNEAQ (reference sequence). This CDR3 spans 16 amino acids. The CDR3 DNA is TGTGCCAGCAGCGTTATAGGGACCTACAGCACAGATACGCAGTATTTT. Its translation is CASSVIGTYSTDTQYF.

The genes are TRBV9 and TRBJ2-2; TRBD1 aligns across 8 bases. V shed 0 bases, J shed 6 bases, and the junction held 10 bases outside the gene matches. CDR1 is SGDLS, CDR2 YYNGEE, per germline. The length of the CDR3 is 17 residues. CDR3: CASSVASQGALAGELFF. In DNA form, the CDR3 reads TGTGCCAGCAGCGTAGCGTCCCAGGGGGCTCTAGCCGGGGAGCTGTTTTTT.

This chain connects TRBV29-1 to TRBJ2-3; D remains unclear. Germline CDR1 is SQVTM and CDR2 is ANQGSEA. The V gene lost 3 bases and the J gene lost 4 bases, with 5 bases spanning the gap. The CDR3 covers 11 residues. The CDR3 nucleotides are TGCAGCGTTGAGAAGTCAGATACGCAGTATTTT. This codes for CSVEKSDTQYF.

In this sample, this clone turned up a few times. The chain uses TRBV9 and TRBJ2-1; TRBD2 agrees at 9 bases. Germline V gene sequence: CDR1 SGDLS, CDR2 YYNGEE. CDR3 size: 16 residues. The V segment lost 0 bases and the J segment 8 bases; nucleotides outside the gene matches: 9. The CDR3: CASSVVGTSSVHEQFF. CDR3 in DNA: TGTGCCAGCAGCGTAGTAGGGACTAGCTCGGTCCATGAGCAGTTCTTC.

This sequence joins TRBV5-6 and TRBJ2-2; 13 positions agree with TRBD2. The germline CDR1 and CDR2 sequences are SGHDT and YYEEEE. This CDR3 spans 16 amino acids. V shed 0 bases, J shed 4 bases, and the junction held 0 bases outside the gene matches. CDR3 coding DNA: TGTGCCAGCAGCTTGGGACTAGCGGGGGGCACCGGGGAGCTGTTTTTT. Residues: CASSLGLAGGTGELFF.

The rearrangement links TRBV7-9 to TRBJ2-5, with D uncertain. The germline gives CDR1 SEHNR, CDR2 FQNEAQ (reference sequence). Trimming took off 2 bases at V and 4 bases at J, with 2 bases between the two ends. This CDR3 has 11 amino acids. For the CDR3, the DNA is TGTGCCAGCAGCTTAATAGAGACCCAGTACTTC. It translates to CASSLIETQYF.

The J gene is TRBJ1-1, the V gene TRBV2; TRBD1 might be the D (5 bases). Germline V gives CDR1 SNHLY, CDR2 FYNNEI. The length of the CDR3 is 14 residues. V shed 5 bases and J shed 0 bases, with 10 bases lying between them. CDR3 residues: CASSSHRMNTEAFF. CDR3 DNA sequence: TGTGCCAGCAGTAGCCACAGGATGAACACTGAAGCTTTCTTT.

The gene calls are TRBV4-1 and TRBJ2-1; the D call may be TRBD1 or TRBD2 (6 bases each). Germline assignment: CDR1 MGHRA and CDR2 YSYEKL. The CDR3 consists of 17 residues. V lost 0 bases and J lost 7, with 19 bases in between. The CDR3 here is CASSQEFGGLIGNEQFF. The CDR3 coding sequence is TGCGCCAGCAGCCAAGAGTTCGGGGGCCTGATCGGTAATGAGCAGTTCTTC.

This chain uses TRBV11-2 with TRBJ2-1; weak D call: TRBD2 (7 bases). Germline V lookup: CDR1 SGHAT, CDR2 FQNNGV. V was pared by 3 bases and J by 2 bases, with 20 bases between. This CDR3 region has 18 residues. The CDR3 region has the DNA TGTGCCAGCAGCTTGCTGGGGGGGGGCGCAATGACCTACAATGAGCAGTTCTTC. Its translation: CASSLLGGGAMTYNEQFF.

The CDR3 loop reads CASSWSTGDTQYF. The CDR3, as DNA: TGTGCCAGCAGCTGGTCGACAGGGGATACGCAGTATTTT. J is TRBJ2-3 and V is TRBV7-9, with 7 positions matching TRBD1. The CDR3 contains 13 residues. Trimming at V came to 4 bases and at J to 6 bases, leaving 4 bases not matched to a gene. CDR1 SEHNR and CDR2 FQNEAQ come from the germline V gene (reference sequence).

J is TRBJ2-3 and V is TRBV18; D remains unclear. This CDR3 is built from 15 residues. The germline gives CDR1 KGHSH, CDR2 LQKENI. V shed 2 bases and J shed 2 bases, with 11 bases lying between them. The CDR3 region has the DNA TGTGCCAGCTCACCAGTCTCCATTCACACAGATACGCAGTATTTT. It encodes CASSPVSIHTDTQYF.